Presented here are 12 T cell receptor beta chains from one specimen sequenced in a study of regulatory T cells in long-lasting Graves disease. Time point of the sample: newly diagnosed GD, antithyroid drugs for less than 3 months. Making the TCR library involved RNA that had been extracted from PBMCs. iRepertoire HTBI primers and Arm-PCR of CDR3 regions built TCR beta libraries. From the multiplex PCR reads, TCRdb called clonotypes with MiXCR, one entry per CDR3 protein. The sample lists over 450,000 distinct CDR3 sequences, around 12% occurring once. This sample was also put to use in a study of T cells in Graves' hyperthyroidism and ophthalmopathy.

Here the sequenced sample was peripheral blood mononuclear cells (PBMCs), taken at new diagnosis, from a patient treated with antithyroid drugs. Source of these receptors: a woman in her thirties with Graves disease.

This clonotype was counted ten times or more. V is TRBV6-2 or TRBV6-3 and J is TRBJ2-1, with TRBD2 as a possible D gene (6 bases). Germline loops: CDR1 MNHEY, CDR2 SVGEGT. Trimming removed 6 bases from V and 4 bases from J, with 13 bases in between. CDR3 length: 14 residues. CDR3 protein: CASRPSGLYNEQFF. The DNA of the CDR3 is TGTGCCAGCAGGCCTTCGGGACTTTACAATGAGCAGTTCTTC.

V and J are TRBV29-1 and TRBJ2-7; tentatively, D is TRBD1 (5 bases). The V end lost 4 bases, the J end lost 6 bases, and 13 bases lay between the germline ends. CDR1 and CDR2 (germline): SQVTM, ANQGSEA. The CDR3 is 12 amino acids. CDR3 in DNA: TGCAGCGTTGGGATAGGGGCACGCGAGCAGTACTTC. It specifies CSVGIGAREQYF.

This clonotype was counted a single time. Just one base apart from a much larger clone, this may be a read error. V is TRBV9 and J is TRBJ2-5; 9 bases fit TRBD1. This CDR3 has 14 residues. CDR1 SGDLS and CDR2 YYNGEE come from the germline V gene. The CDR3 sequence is CASSGQGVVETQCF. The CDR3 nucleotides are TGTGCCAGCAGCGGACAGGGGGTGGTGGAGACCCAGTGCTTC. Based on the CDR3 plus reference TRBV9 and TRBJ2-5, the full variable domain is DSGVTQTPKHLITATGQRVTLRCSPRSGDLSVYWYQQSLDQGLQFLIQYYNGEERAKGNILERFSAQQFPDLHSELNLSSLELGDSALYFCASSGQGVVETQCFGPGTRLLVL.

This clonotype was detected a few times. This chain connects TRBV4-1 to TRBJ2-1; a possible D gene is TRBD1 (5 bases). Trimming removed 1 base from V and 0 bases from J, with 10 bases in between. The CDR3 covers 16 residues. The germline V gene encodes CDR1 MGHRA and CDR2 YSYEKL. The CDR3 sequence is CASSQVGRSSYNEQFF. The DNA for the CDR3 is TGCGCCAGCAGCCAAGTGGGGCGGAGCTCCTACAATGAGCAGTTCTTC.

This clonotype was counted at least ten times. The CDR3, as DNA: TGTGCCAGCAGACTCGGACAGGGGGCGGGCAACACTGAAGCTTTCTTT. As protein: CASRLGQGAGNTEAFF. The gene calls are TRBV7-8 and TRBJ1-1; TRBD1 matches at 11 bases. J lost 2 bases, V lost 6 bases, and 8 bases had no gene match. CDR1 SGHVS and CDR2 FQNEAQ come from the germline V gene. This CDR3 region has 16 residues. The variable domain in full, with the rest retrieved from reference TRBV7-8 and TRBJ1-1, is GAGVSQSPRYKVAKRGQDVALRCDPISGHVSLFWYQQALGQGPEFLTYFQNEAQLDKSGLPSDRFFAERPEGSVSTLKIQRTQQEDSAVYLCASRLGQGAGNTEAFFGQGTRLTVV.

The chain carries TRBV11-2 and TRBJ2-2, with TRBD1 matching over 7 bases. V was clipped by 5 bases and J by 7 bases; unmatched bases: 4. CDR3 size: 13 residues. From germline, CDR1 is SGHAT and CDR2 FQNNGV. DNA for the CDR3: TGTGCCAGCAGCGAACAGGGGATCGGGGAGCTGTTTTTT. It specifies CASSEQGIGELFF.

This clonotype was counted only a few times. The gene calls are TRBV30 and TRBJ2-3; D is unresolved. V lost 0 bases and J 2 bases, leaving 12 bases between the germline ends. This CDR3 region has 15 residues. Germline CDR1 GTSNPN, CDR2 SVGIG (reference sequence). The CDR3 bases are TGTGCCTGGAGTGTACTCGCGGTAACCACAGATACGCAGTATTTT. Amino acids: CAWSVLAVTTDTQYF.

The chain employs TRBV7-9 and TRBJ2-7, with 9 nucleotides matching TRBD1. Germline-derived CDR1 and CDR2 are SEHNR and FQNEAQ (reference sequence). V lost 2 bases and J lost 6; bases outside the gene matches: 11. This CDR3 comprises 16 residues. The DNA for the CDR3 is TGTGCCAGCAGCTTACCCCTTGGACAGGGGCCTGGCGAGCAGTACTTC. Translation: CASSLPLGQGPGEQYF.

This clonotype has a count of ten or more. For the CDR3, the DNA is TGCAGCGTCGCTCAGGGGTTGGACACTGAAGCTTTCTTT. Translation gives CSVAQGLDTEAFF. The chain combines TRBV29-1 with TRBJ1-1, with D possibly being TRBD1 (6 bases). CDR1 SQVTM and CDR2 ANQGSEA come from the germline V gene. CDR3 size: 13 residues. V lost 6 bases to trimming and J lost 3 bases, with 14 bases between them.

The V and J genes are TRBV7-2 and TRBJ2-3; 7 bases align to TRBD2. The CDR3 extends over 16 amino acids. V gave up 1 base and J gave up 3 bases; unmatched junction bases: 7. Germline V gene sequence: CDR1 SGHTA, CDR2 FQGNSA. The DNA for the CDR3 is TGTGCCAGCAGCTTAGGGGCTAGCGGTGGTACAGATACGCAGTATTTT. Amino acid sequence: CASSLGASGGTDTQYF.

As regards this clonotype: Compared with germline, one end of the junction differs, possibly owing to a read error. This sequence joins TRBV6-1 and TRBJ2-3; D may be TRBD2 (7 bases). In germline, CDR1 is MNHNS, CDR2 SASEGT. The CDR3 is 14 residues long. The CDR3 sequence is CASSRRGGTDMQYF. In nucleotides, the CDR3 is TGTGCCAGCAGTCGGAGGGGGGGCACAGATATGCAGTATTTT.

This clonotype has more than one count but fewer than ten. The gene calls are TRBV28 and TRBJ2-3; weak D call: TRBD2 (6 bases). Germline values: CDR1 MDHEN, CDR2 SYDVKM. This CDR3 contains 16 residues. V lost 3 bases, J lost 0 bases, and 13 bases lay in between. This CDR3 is CASSFGDFQSTDTQYF. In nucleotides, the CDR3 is TGTGCCAGCAGTTTTGGGGACTTTCAAAGCACAGATACGCAGTATTTT.